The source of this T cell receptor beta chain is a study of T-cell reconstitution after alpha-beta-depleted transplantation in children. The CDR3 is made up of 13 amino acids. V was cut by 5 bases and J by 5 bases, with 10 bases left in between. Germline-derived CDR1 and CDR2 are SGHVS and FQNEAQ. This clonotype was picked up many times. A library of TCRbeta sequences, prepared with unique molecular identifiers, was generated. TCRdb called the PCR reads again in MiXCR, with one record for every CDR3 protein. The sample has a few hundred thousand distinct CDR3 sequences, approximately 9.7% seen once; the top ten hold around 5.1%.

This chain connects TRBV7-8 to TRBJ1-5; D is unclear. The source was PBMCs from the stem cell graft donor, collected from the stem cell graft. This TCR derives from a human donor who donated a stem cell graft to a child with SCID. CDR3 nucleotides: TGTGCCAGCAGCCCCCAATCCGATCAGCCCCAGCATTTT. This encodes CASSPQSDQPQHF.